This T cell receptor (beta chain) is drawn from a study of kidney transplant recipient with SARS-CoV-2 infection. A single record per CDR3 protein comes from TCRdb applying MiXCR to the reads. The table lists roughly 250,000 distinct CDR3 sequences, less than 35% of them singletons. The V end lost 4 bases, the J end lost 4 bases, and 22 bases lay between the germline ends. Germline V gene data show CDR1 as LGHDT and CDR2 as YNNKEL (reference sequence). There are 17 residues in the CDR3. This clonotype was picked up one time. This may be a read error, as it is one base from a much larger clone. This specimen consisted of a blood sample, obtained at baseline and between days 110 and 120 from a kidney transplant recipient. The V gene is TRBV3-1, the J gene TRBJ1-1; D remains ambiguous. The origin of this receptor is a young adult male patient who had COVID-19 and was a kidney transplant recipient. Some T cells could come from the graft donor. The CDR3 DNA is TGTGCCAGCAGCCCGAGAATTCCCACTTCAATTCGCACTGAAGCTTTCTTT. Its protein product is CASSPRIPTSIRTEAFF. The complete variable domain, with remaining parts taken from reference TRBV3-1 and TRBJ1-1, reads DTAVSQTPKYLVTQMGNDKSIKCEQNLGHDTMYWYKQDSKKFLKIMFSYNNKELIINETVPNRFSPKSPDKAHLNLHINSLELGDSAVYFCASSPRIPTSIRTEAFFGQGTRLTVV.